The next 20 T cell receptor beta chains were all read from a single sample in a study of cytomegalovirus exposure and HLA in healthy donors. Vbeta (60) and Jbeta (13) primers were used in the PCR. Some clones are missing from TCRdb's copy, which holds only in-frame ones; the method was immunoSEQ multiplex PCR. The sample shows about 92,000 clones, about two thirds of them seen only once. Material for sequencing was PBMCs. Receptors originate from a man aged 45-65 years in good health and CMV-seronegative.

This rearrangement joins TRBV27 to TRBJ2-5; perhaps TRBD2 as D (6 bases). The CDR3 consists of 15 residues. Looked up from germline, CDR1 is MNHEY and CDR2 is SMNVEV (reference sequence). The ends were cut back, 5 bases at V and 1 base at J, with 14 bases in the middle. The CDR3 nucleotides are TGTGCCAGCAGTCCGACCGGGACTTTCCAAGAGACCCAGTACTTC. Protein sequence: CASSPTGTFQETQYF.

The V gene is TRBV6-5, the J gene TRBJ2-2; D might be TRBD1 (6 bases). V lost 7 bases and J 5 bases, leaving 14 bases between the germline ends. Germline V CDR1 and CDR2: MNHEY, SVGAGI. This CDR3 contains 14 residues. CDR3 coding DNA: TGTGCCAGCAAACCCAGGGGTTGGACCGGGGAGCTGTTTTTT. Residues: CASKPRGWTGELFF.

This chain joins TRBV5-1 and TRBJ1-2, with 7 positions matching TRBD1. In germline, CDR1 is SGHRS, CDR2 YFSETQ. The ends lost 0 bases at V and 4 bases at J; junction bases unmatched: 3. The CDR3 extends over 14 amino acids. The CDR3 loop is CASSLGQGGYGYTF. CDR3 bases: TGCGCCAGCAGCTTGGGACAGGGAGGCTATGGCTACACCTTC.

DNA of the CDR3: TGTGCCAGCAGCAAATCGAGACAGGGGGAGGTGGGCAATCAGCCCCAGCATTTT. It codes for CASSKSRQGEVGNQPQHF. V is TRBV21-1 and J is TRBJ1-5; TRBD1, as called in the table, went unchecked against the DNA. TRBV21-1 counts as a pseudogene. The CDR3 is 18 amino acids.

The genes are TRBV30 and TRBJ2-7, with a possible D match to TRBD2 (5 bases). Germline V gene lookup returns CDR1 GTSNPN and CDR2 SVGIG (reference sequence). The CDR3 spans 13 residues. V lost 2 bases to trimming and J lost 6 bases, with 14 bases between them. DNA for the CDR3: TGTGCCTGGAGTAGAAATCGGGGTGGCGAGCAGTACTTC. It yields the protein CAWSRNRGGEQYF.

J is TRBJ2-4 and V is TRBV6-6; the match to TRBD1 covers 8 bases. CDR1 is MNHNY and CDR2 is SVGAGI in the germline V gene (reference sequence). Losses at the gene ends were 5 bases for V and 3 bases for J; bases not matched to a gene: 9. This CDR3 is 16 amino acids long. Here the CDR3 reads CASSLQGAGGKNIQYF. CDR3 coding DNA: TGTGCCAGCAGTCTTCAGGGGGCAGGGGGCAAAAACATTCAGTACTTC.

The chain recombines TRBV2 with TRBJ2-5; 10 positions match TRBD2. The germline V gene encodes CDR1 SNHLY and CDR2 FYNNEI. The CDR3 is made up of 15 amino acids. V lost 5 bases to trimming and J lost 1 base; unmatched junction nucleotides: 4. CDR3: CASSFIAGGQETQYF. CDR3 coding DNA: TGTGCCAGCAGTTTTATAGCGGGGGGCCAAGAGACCCAGTACTTC.

The CDR3 DNA sequence: TGTGCCAGCAGTTACTCCATCCCAGGGGGTGGAAACACCATATATTTT. Protein product: CASSYSIPGGGNTIYF. The chain recombines TRBV6-5 with TRBJ1-3; TRBD1 aligns across 7 bases. Germline V gene data show CDR1 as MNHEY and CDR2 as SVGAGI. Trimming cost V 0 bases and J 3 bases; bases outside gene matches: 5. The CDR3 is 16 residues long.

A word on this clone: Because it lacks the conserved phenylalanine or tryptophan at the end, this CDR3 is likely a read error. The V and J genes are TRBV5-1 and TRBJ1-1; D is perhaps TRBD1 (6 bases). V lost 3 bases and J 3 bases, leaving 15 bases between the germline ends. Germline assignment: CDR1 SGHRS and CDR2 YFSETQ. The CDR3 loop spans 15 amino acids. In DNA form, the CDR3 reads TGCGCCAGCAGCTCCTACAGGGTAGGGGACACTGAAGCTTTCGTT. Protein sequence: CASSSYRVGDTEAFV.

J is TRBJ2-7 and V is TRBV27, with 11 positions matching TRBD1. The CDR3 totals 14 residues. Germline CDR1 and CDR2: MNHEY and SMNVEV (reference sequence). The ends lost 5 bases at V and 12 bases at J; junction bases unmatched: 12. The CDR3 DNA follows: TGTGCCAGCAGTCGTCCGGGACAGGGGGATAAGGTGTACTTC. Residues: CASSRPGQGDKVYF.

This chain joins TRBV4-1 and TRBJ2-1, with D tentatively TRBD2 (6 bases). The CDR3 runs to 16 residues. Trimming removed 4 bases from V and 6 bases from J, with 19 bases in between. Per germline, CDR1 MGHRA and CDR2 YSYEKL. CDR3 protein: CASSPTTRGWGNEQFF. The CDR3 bases are TGCGCCAGCAGCCCCACGACTAGAGGGTGGGGCAATGAGCAGTTCTTC.

The chain has TRBV7-2 and TRBJ2-1; a possible D gene is TRBD2 (7 bases). V lost 2 bases and J lost 4, with 15 bases in between. Germline CDR1 SGHTA, CDR2 FQGNSA. The CDR3 loop spans 16 amino acids. CDR3 sequence (DNA): TGTGCCAGCAGCTTACCCCGGGGGGCCCGTTACAATGAGCAGTTCTTC. This encodes CASSLPRGARYNEQFF.

This clone has a handful of counts. The chain couples TRBV6-1 to TRBJ1-5; tentative D call: TRBD1 (5 bases). The CDR3 runs 13 residues. V shed 6 bases and J shed 5 bases, with 11 bases lying between them. Germline V gives CDR1 MNHNS, CDR2 SASEGT. CDR3 coding DNA: TGTGCCAGCAGCCTCGACAGCCATCAGCCCCAGCATTTT. This gives the protein CASSLDSHQPQHF.

This chain links TRBV11-3 with TRBJ2-1, with a possible D match to TRBD2 (7 bases). V was cut by 5 bases and J by 6 bases, with 17 bases left in between. Germline lookup yields CDR1 SGHNT and CDR2 YENEEA. CDR3 length: 15 amino acids. CDR3 in DNA: TGTGCCAGCAGCCCCCCAGGGGCTAGCGGCAATGAGCAGTTCTTC. Residues: CASSPPGASGNEQFF.

CDR3 sequence (DNA): TGTGCCAGCAGACAGTCACCAAACACCGGGGAGCTGTTTTTT. It codes for CASRQSPNTGELFF. This chain connects TRBV9 to TRBJ2-2; D unclear. Trimming stripped 5 bases from V and 2 bases from J, with 10 bases between. Germline values: CDR1 SGDLS, CDR2 YYNGEE. The CDR3 contains 14 residues.

The chain combines TRBV10-3 with TRBJ1-1; D is perhaps TRBD1 (6 bases). The germline V gene encodes CDR1 ENHRY and CDR2 SYGVKD. The CDR3 length is 15 residues. V was cut by 8 bases and J by 5 bases, with 21 bases left in between. The CDR3 sequence is CAIDDRPGVGTEAFF. Written as DNA, the CDR3 is TGTGCCATCGACGATCGGCCAGGGGTAGGTACTGAAGCTTTCTTT.

The chain links TRBV5-1 to TRBJ1-3; 7 bases are a match to TRBD1. Trimming took 7 bases from V and 0 from J; bases not matched to a gene: 7. The germline CDR1 and CDR2 sequences are SGHRS and YFSETQ. The CDR3 totals 15 residues. The CDR3 nucleotides read TGCGCCAGCGCAATACAGGGGAGCTCTGGAAACACCATATATTTT. It translates to CASAIQGSSGNTIYF.

The chain links TRBV2 to TRBJ2-2, with 8 bases identical to TRBD2. CDR1 SNHLY and CDR2 FYNNEI come from the germline V gene. The CDR3 consists of 16 residues. J was trimmed by 0 bases and V by 5 bases; bases with no gene match: 5. CDR3 amino acids: CASSWGGLANTGELFF. The CDR3 DNA follows: TGTGCCAGCAGTTGGGGGGGACTAGCGAACACCGGGGAGCTGTTTTTT.

This chain connects TRBV4-3 to TRBJ1-4; 8 bases map to TRBD1. Trimming cost V 3 bases and J 0 bases; bases outside gene matches: 6. CDR1 is LGHNA, CDR2 YSLEER, per germline. This CDR3 has 17 amino acids. The CDR3 DNA follows: TGCGCCAGCAGCCAGGTCACACAGGGGGCAACTAATGAAAAACTGTTTTTT. Amino acid sequence: CASSQVTQGATNEKLFF.

The CDR3 loop reads CASSPPGQGGDTQYF. Here the CDR3 DNA reads TGTGCCAGCAGCCCGCCGGGACAGGGCGGAGATACGCAGTATTTT. The V gene is TRBV9, the J gene TRBJ2-3, with 9 bases lining up with TRBD1. The junction had 8 bases not matched to a gene; V was cut back by 4 bases and J by 5 bases. Germline V gene sequence: CDR1 SGDLS, CDR2 YYNGEE. This CDR3 region has 15 residues. The variable domain in full, with the rest retrieved from reference TRBV9 and TRBJ2-3, is DSGVTQTPKHLITATGQRVTLRCSPRSGDLSVYWYQQSLDQGLQFLIQYYNGEERAKGNILERFSAQQFPDLHSELNLSSLELGDSALYFCASSPPGQGGDTQYFGPGTRLTVL.